These 4 T cell receptor beta chains originate from one sample sequenced in a study of monozygotic twins with inflammatory bowel disease. No DNA is given; TCRdb re-called the 5' RACE reads and lists each CDR3 protein once. The specimen's table records 210,000 or so distinct CDR3 sequences. The sample taken for sequencing was blood. All receptors derive from a human donor with ulcerative colitis or Crohn's disease, or a healthy co-twin of an affected twin (not recorded which).

The chain has TRBV7-9 and TRBJ2-2. This CDR3 region has 15 residues. Per the germline V gene, CDR1 is SEHNR and CDR2 is FQNEAQ (reference sequence). CDR3 loop: CASSLVAENTGELFF. Variable domain in full (rest from reference TRBV7-9 and TRBJ2-2): DTGVSQNPRHKITKRGQNVTFRCDPISEHNRLYWYRQTLGQGPEFLTYFQNEAQLEKSRLLSDRFSAERPKGSFSTLEIQRTEQGDSAMYLCASSLVAENTGELFFGEGSRLTVL.

This CDR3 reads CASSVGQGNNEQFF. V usage is TRBV9 and J usage is TRBJ2-1; checking the TCRdb D call of TRBD1 is not possible without DNA. The V gene's germline CDR1 is SGDLS and CDR2 YYNGEE. CDR3 length: 14 amino acids. Variable domain in full (rest from reference TRBV9 and TRBJ2-1): DSGVTQTPKHLITATGQRVTLRCSPRSGDLSVYWYQQSLDQGLQFLIQYYNGEERAKGNILERFSAQQFPDLHSELNLSSLELGDSALYFCASSVGQGNNEQFFGPGTRLTVL.

The rearrangement links TRBV7-6 to TRBJ2-1; TCRdb outputs TRBD2, but without DNA this stays unchecked. CDR1 and CDR2 from the germline V gene are SGHVS and FNYEAQ. The CDR3 sequence is 19 residues long. CDR3 amino acids: CASSPRTSGGSSSYNEQFF.

This sequence joins TRBV27 and TRBJ2-2. The CDR3 length is 15 residues. The V gene's germline CDR1 is MNHEY and CDR2 SMNVEV (reference sequence). This CDR3 reads CASSLTLTNTGELFF.